Listed here are 25 T cell receptor beta chains from one sample, sequenced in a study of OX40 agonist ivuxolimab in advanced cancers. Profiling relied on immunoSEQ multiplex PCR, and the TCRdb table lists in-frame clones only, not all of them. This sample has 55,000 to 65,000 clones, with around 87% found just once. The sequences come from CD4+ or CD8+ T cells sorted from blood, collected in a trial of the OX40 agonist ivuxolimab. The source of these receptors is an adult with an advanced solid tumor such as melanoma, head and neck, liver or kidney cancer.

The V and J genes are TRBV27 and TRBJ2-7, with 13 bases aligning to TRBD2. The germline V gene encodes CDR1 MNHEY and CDR2 SMNVEV (reference sequence). V lost 4 bases, J lost 6 bases, and 6 bases stayed unmatched. The length of the CDR3 is 15 residues. CDR3 sequence reads: CASSSRLAGGGEQYF. Here the CDR3 DNA reads TGTGCCAGCAGTTCTCGACTAGCGGGAGGAGGCGAGCAGTACTTC.

This clone was counted a single time. Here the CDR3 DNA reads TGTGCTAGTGGTACAGGGAGAGGTGATAGTGGCTACACCTTC. It yields the protein CASGTGRGDSGYTF. The rearrangement links TRBV12-5 to TRBJ1-2, with D possibly being TRBD1 (6 bases). CDR1 is LGHNT and CDR2 is FRNRAP in the germline V gene. This CDR3 has 14 residues. Trimming pared 5 bases from V and 7 bases from J, leaving 17 bases between.

The chain employs TRBV4-3 and TRBJ1-3, with D uncertain. Per germline, CDR1 LGHNA and CDR2 YSLEER. Trimming removed 0 bases from V and 4 bases from J, with 16 bases in between. This CDR3 comprises 17 residues. CDR3 sequence reads: CASSQDRAALPGNTIYF. DNA for the CDR3: TGCGCCAGCAGCCAAGATAGGGCGGCTCTTCCGGGAAACACCATATATTTT.

This rearrangement joins TRBV25-1 to TRBJ1-3, with TRBD1 identical over 8 bases. V trimming: 4 bases; J trimming: 2 bases; junction bases outside the gene matches: 4. Per germline, CDR1 MGHDK and CDR2 SYGVNS. The length of the CDR3 is 15 residues. This chain's CDR3 is CASSGPDRAGNTIYF. CDR3 nucleotide sequence: TGTGCCAGCAGTGGGCCGGACAGGGCTGGAAACACCATATATTTT. Variable domain in full (rest from reference TRBV25-1 and TRBJ1-3): EADIYQTPRYLVIGTGKKITLECSQTMGHDKMYWYQQDPGMELHLIHYSYGVNSTEKGDLSSESTVSRIRTEHFPLTLESARPSHTSQYLCASSGPDRAGNTIYFGEGSWLTVV.

CDR3 in DNA: TGCGCCAGCAGCTCTGACGGGCAAGGCACAGATACGCAGTATTTT. It is translated as CASSSDGQGTDTQYF. The J gene is TRBJ2-3, the V gene TRBV10-1; D call uncertain. This CDR3 has 15 residues. Germline assignment: CDR1 WNHNN and CDR2 SYGVQD (reference sequence). V was trimmed by 6 bases and J by 1 base, leaving 14 bases between them.

The rearrangement joins TRBV10-3 to TRBJ1-4; D is unresolved. This CDR3 has 15 amino acids. The V and J ends lost 0 bases and 4 bases respectively, with 9 bases between them. CDR1 is ENHRY, CDR2 SYGVKD, per germline. CDR3 protein: CAISESGGLNEKLFF. CDR3 nucleotide sequence: TGTGCCATCAGTGAGTCGGGCGGACTTAATGAAAAACTGTTTTTT.

V usage is TRBV7-6 and J usage is TRBJ1-2; 7 bases agree with TRBD1. CDR1 SGHVS and CDR2 FNYEAQ come from the germline V gene. CDR3 size: 16 residues. J gave up 6 bases and V 5 bases, and 15 bases lay outside the gene matches. As DNA, the CDR3 is TGTGCCAGCAGCCCGCGGTACAGGGGAAAGTCCCATGGCTACACCTTC. It codes for CASSPRYRGKSHGYTF.

This chain connects TRBV7-3 to TRBJ2-5; D unresolved. V gave up 5 bases and J gave up 4 bases, with 8 bases separating them. This CDR3 contains 12 residues. Germline-derived CDR1 and CDR2 are SGHTA and FQGTGA. In DNA, the CDR3 is TGTGCCAGCAGCCTCCAAGGAGAGACCCAGTACTTC. It encodes CASSLQGETQYF.

The V call is TRBV9, the J call TRBJ1-2; 10 nucleotides align to TRBD1. This CDR3 comprises 14 residues. Trimming cost V 4 bases and J 5 bases; bases outside gene matches: 5. The germline gives CDR1 SGDLS, CDR2 YYNGEE. Here the CDR3 reads CASSRDRGGYGYTF. CDR3 sequence (DNA): TGTGCCAGCAGCCGGGACAGGGGAGGGTATGGCTACACCTTC.

The genes are TRBV10-2 and TRBJ1-4; maybe TRBD1 (6 bases). The germline gives CDR1 WSHSY, CDR2 SAAADI. The CDR3 consists of 12 residues. The germline V and J ends were trimmed by 6 bases and 8 bases, with 10 bases remaining between them. CDR3 sequence (DNA): TGCGCCAGCAGGGAAGGGGGAGAAAAACTGTTTTTT. It is translated as CASREGGEKLFF.

The chain joins TRBV7-2 to TRBJ2-2, with D uncertain. The CDR3 runs 14 residues. V was pared by 2 bases and J by 7 bases, with 11 bases between. The germline V gene has CDR1 SGHTA and CDR2 FQGNSA. The CDR3 nucleotides are TGTGCCAGCAGCTTATTCAGGCCAGGCGGGGAGCTGTTTTTT. This sequence encodes CASSLFRPGGELFF.

The chain uses TRBV27 and TRBJ2-2, with TRBD2 identical over 8 bases. V was pared by 3 bases and J by 5 bases, with 8 bases of the junction left unmatched. Germline V gene data show CDR1 as MNHEY and CDR2 as SMNVEV (reference sequence). The CDR3 is made up of 16 amino acids. The CDR3 sequence: CASSFKRELWTGELFF. In DNA, the CDR3 is TGTGCCAGCAGTTTCAAGCGGGAGTTATGGACCGGGGAGCTGTTTTTT.

This chain connects TRBV7-9 to TRBJ1-4; 8 bases match TRBD1. Germline V gene lookup returns CDR1 SEHNR and CDR2 FQNEAQ (reference sequence). CDR3 length: 17 residues. With 2 bases clipped from V and 0 bases from J, the junction kept 5 bases outside the gene matches. CDR3 sequence: CASSLWVTGATNEKLFF. In DNA form, the CDR3 reads TGTGCCAGCAGCTTATGGGTGACAGGGGCAACTAATGAAAAACTGTTTTTT.

V is TRBV5-5 and J is TRBJ2-2, with unresolved D. Trimming removed 0 bases from V and 2 bases from J, with 8 bases in between. This CDR3 contains 15 residues. Germline CDR1 is SGHKS and CDR2 is YYEKEE (reference sequence). The CDR3 coding sequence is TGTGCCAGCAGCTTGGCCGTGATCAACACCGGGGAGCTGTTTTTT. Amino acids: CASSLAVINTGELFF.

This chain links TRBV15 with TRBJ2-7; TRBD1 aligns across 11 bases. CDR3 length equals 16 residues. Trimming cost V 0 bases and J 7 bases; bases outside gene matches: 8. Germline V gene lookup returns CDR1 LNHNV and CDR2 YYDKDF (reference sequence). The CDR3 spells CATSRDLGQGAREQYF. In DNA form, the CDR3 reads TGTGCCACCAGCAGAGATCTCGGACAGGGGGCGCGGGAGCAGTACTTC.

This sequence joins TRBV19 and TRBJ1-5; D is ambiguous. V shed 0 bases and J shed 0 bases, with 12 bases lying between them. CDR3 length equals 17 residues. Germline CDR1 reads LNHDA; CDR2 reads SQIVND (reference sequence). CDR3 DNA sequence: TGTGCCAGTAGTATAGATCTAGCTACACATAGCAATCAGCCCCAGCATTTT. This codes for CASSIDLATHSNQPQHF.

This clone was seen more than once but under ten times. The gene calls are TRBV28 and TRBJ2-1; TRBD2 might be the D (5 bases). Germline loops: CDR1 MDHEN, CDR2 SYDVKM. The CDR3 has 16 amino acids. Deletions cut 5 bases from V and 8 bases from J, with 22 bases between. CDR3 sequence reads: CASSVRWTRAAHEQFF. The CDR3 nucleotides read TGTGCCAGCAGTGTCAGGTGGACGAGGGCCGCCCATGAGCAGTTCTTC.

The rearrangement uses TRBV5-1 and TRBJ1-1; possible D gene TRBD1, 6 bases. V lost 5 bases, J lost 1 base, and 9 bases lay in between. Germline CDR1 and CDR2: SGHRS and YFSETQ. The CDR3 totals 13 residues. CDR3 region: CASSPQGNTEAFF. The CDR3 DNA reads TGCGCCAGCAGTCCACAGGGGAACACTGAAGCTTTCTTT.

The chain combines TRBV28 with TRBJ2-7; 8 bases are a match to TRBD1. Germline V gene lookup returns CDR1 MDHEN and CDR2 SYDVKM. After removal of 4 bases from V and 7 bases from J, the junction contained 6 bases not matched to a gene. The CDR3 is 13 residues long. The CDR3: CASSSTDRVEQYF. CDR3 in DNA: TGTGCCAGCAGTTCGACGGACAGGGTAGAGCAGTACTTC.

The V call is TRBV15, the J call TRBJ2-3; D unclear. The CDR3 has 15 amino acids. The V gene's germline CDR1 is LNHNV and CDR2 YYDKDF (reference sequence). Trimming removed 5 bases from V and 1 base from J, with 13 bases in between. This CDR3 reads CATSRPKGGTDTQYF. The DNA of the CDR3 is TGTGCCACCAGCCGGCCCAAGGGCGGCACAGATACGCAGTATTTT.

The CDR3 reads CASTDNSNQPQHF. CDR3 DNA: TGTGCCAGCACGGACAATAGCAATCAGCCCCAGCATTTT. The V and J genes are TRBV6-5 and TRBJ1-5; tentatively, D is TRBD1 (5 bases). The CDR3 totals 13 residues. The V gene's germline CDR1 is MNHEY and CDR2 SVGAGI. The V end was cut by 7 bases, the J end by 0 bases, with 7 bases between.

The chain carries TRBV18 and TRBJ2-7; D may correspond to TRBD1 or TRBD2 (5 bases each). The V and J ends lost 6 bases and 3 bases respectively, with 12 bases between them. Germline V lookup: CDR1 KGHSH, CDR2 LQKENI. The CDR3 length is 13 residues. The CDR3 loop reads CASSPGQIYEQYF. DNA for the CDR3: TGTGCCAGCTCCCCGGGGCAGATCTACGAGCAGTACTTC.

The rearrangement uses TRBV5-6 and TRBJ2-2; D may be TRBD1 or TRBD2 (5 bases each). Germline CDR1 reads SGHDT; CDR2 reads YYEEEE. Trimming cost V 4 bases and J 5 bases, with 9 bases left between them. The CDR3 length is 13 residues. CDR3 sequence reads: CASSPGTTGELFF. The CDR3 DNA follows: TGTGCCAGCAGCCCCGGGACGACCGGGGAGCTGTTTTTT.

CDR3 DNA: TGTGCCAGCAGAGACAGGCTTTCGAACACCGGGGAGCTGTTTTTT. This translates into CASRDRLSNTGELFF. The chain combines TRBV6-5 with TRBJ2-2; a possible D gene is TRBD1 (6 bases). The CDR3 is 15 amino acids. V lost 6 bases to trimming and J lost 0 bases, with 11 bases between them. The V gene's germline CDR1 is MNHEY and CDR2 SVGAGI.

This chain connects TRBV18 to TRBJ2-2, with D perhaps matching TRBD1 or TRBD2 (5 bases each). CDR3 size: 13 residues. The V end lost 11 bases, the J end lost 0 bases, and 10 bases lay between the germline ends. Germline V gene data show CDR1 as KGHSH and CDR2 as LQKENI. CDR3 in amino acids: CAQRGANTGELFF. The DNA of the CDR3 is TGTGCCCAGAGAGGGGCGAACACCGGGGAGCTGTTTTTT.